The clone carrying this T cell receptor (beta chain) came up many times. What the library attached to individual cDNA molecules were unique molecular identifiers. TCRdb re-derived calls from the RACE reads in MiXCR, one entry per CDR3 protein. The sample lists some 83,000 distinct CDR3 sequences, around 10% seen once, with approximately 4.6% in the top ten. Trimming removed 0 bases at V and 1 base at J, with 12 bases between. The CDR3 consists of 15 residues. Germline values: CDR1 DFQATT, CDR2 SNEGSKA (reference sequence). The sample belongs to a study of human T cells and chemical hapten exposure. About the research overall: Doses of diphenylcyclopropenone went to the patients' scalps weekly throughout the roughly 24-week study.

As for time point: patch test 1, 2 weeks after DPC sensitization. Treatment here: therapeutic diphenylcyclopropenone sensitization with weekly scalp DPC. Ahead of applying each patch test, blood was sampled. V gene TRBV20-1 combines with J gene TRBJ1-1; D might be TRBD1 (5 bases). The sequence derives from a woman aged 45-59 years with alopecia areata. Some clones in this sample may be carry-over from other donors' samples. Sample: whole blood, taken in connection with sensitization to the hapten diphenylcyclopropenone (DPC). CDR3 bases: TGCAGTGCTAGAGATGGGGGTGGAGGGAACACTGAAGCTTTCTTT. Residues: CSARDGGGGNTEAFF.